The clone carrying this TCR beta chain was detected many times. Antigen specificity is unknown. Time point noted: newly diagnosed GD, antithyroid drugs for less than 3 months. PBMC-extracted RNA yielded the TCR library. These data are taken from a study of regulatory T cells in long-lasting Graves disease. V lost 3 bases and J lost 6, with 14 bases in between. There are 15 residues in the CDR3. The germline V gene encodes CDR1 KGHSH and CDR2 LQKENI. Findings of the study overall: Persistent patients shared more public clonotypes (around 3,000) than new patients (roughly 1,000). Persistent Graves' patients had lower TCR diversity than newly diagnosed ones.

The TCR beta library used iRepertoire HTBI primers with Arm-PCR amplification of CDR3. MiXCR was run by TCRdb on the multiplex PCR reads, yielding one entry per CDR3 protein. Of some 450,000 distinct CDR3 sequences detected, 15% to 20% appear once; the ten largest clones hold about 10%. The same data also went into a second study, on T cells in Graves' hyperthyroidism and ophthalmopathy. As reported in that work: Graves' hyperthyroidism showing no ophthalmopathy progression within 18 months was considered stable. Diagnosing involved the use of clinical symptoms, serum thyroxine and TRAb, thyroid ultrasound and orbital computed tomography.

The rearrangement joins TRBV18 to TRBJ1-4, with no clear D. The sequence was obtained from a woman in her 30s with Graves disease. This specimen was peripheral blood mononuclear cells (PBMCs), taken at new diagnosis, from a patient treated with antithyroid drugs. CDR3 DNA sequence: TGTGCCAGCTCACCTAGGGCCCGAGGTGATGAAAAACTGTTTTTT. It is translated as CASSPRARGDEKLFF. The complete variable domain, with remaining parts taken from reference TRBV18 and TRBJ1-4, reads NAGVMQNPRHLVRRRGQEARLRCSPMKGHSHVYWYRQLPEEGLKFMVYLQKENIIDESGMPKERFSAEFPKEGPSILRIQQVVRGDSAAYFCASSPRARGDEKLFFGSGTQLSVL.